The 16 T cell receptor beta chains listed next were all sequenced from one sample in a study of blood T cell repertoires in COVID-19. Sequencing was performed with immunoSEQ multiplex PCR; in TCRdb, only in-frame clones are kept and a portion is missing. The sample records over 250,000 clones, about nine tenths being singletons. Sequencing used peripheral blood. The receptors derive from a person aged 18 to 30 with COVID-19, enrolled during active disease.

This chain's CDR3 is CASSYSGSRETQYF. The CDR3 DNA is TGTGCCAGCAGTTACTCGGGCAGTCGGGAGACCCAGTACTTC. This chain uses TRBV6-5 with TRBJ2-5; D ambiguous. The ends were cut back, 0 bases at V and 5 bases at J, with 10 bases in the middle. CDR1 is MNHEY and CDR2 is SVGAGI in the germline V gene. The length of the CDR3 is 14 residues.

This clone appeared a single time. V is TRBV27 and J is TRBJ1-1, with D perhaps TRBD1 (5 bases). This CDR3 region has 13 residues. The V end was cut by 5 bases, the J end by 3 bases, with 10 bases between. The germline V gene encodes CDR1 MNHEY and CDR2 SMNVEV (reference sequence). The CDR3 region is CASSTWGDTEAFF. CDR3 sequence (DNA): TGTGCCAGCAGTACGTGGGGGGACACTGAAGCTTTCTTT.

This chain uses TRBV4-1 with TRBJ1-5, with TRBD1 as a possible D gene (6 bases). The CDR3 covers 14 residues. V gave up 1 base and J gave up 8 bases, with 12 bases separating them. Germline-derived CDR1 and CDR2 are MGHRA and YSYEKL. DNA of the CDR3: TGCGCCAGCAGCCAAGGCAGGGGAGAGGAGCCCCAGCATTTT. Its translation is CASSQGRGEEPQHF.

The sample holds a few counts of this clone. V usage is TRBV10-3 and J usage is TRBJ2-1; no clear D. The V gene lost 4 bases and the J gene lost 7 bases, with 8 bases spanning the gap. The V gene's germline CDR1 is ENHRY and CDR2 SYGVKD. CDR3 size: 12 residues. The CDR3 DNA sequence: TGTGCCATCAGTGTTGCTAGAAATGAGCAGTTCTTC. Translated: CAISVARNEQFF.

The J gene is TRBJ2-7, the V gene TRBV27, with D tentatively TRBD2 (5 bases). Trimming removed 5 bases at V and 3 bases at J, with 17 bases between. In germline, CDR1 is MNHEY, CDR2 SMNVEV (reference sequence). This CDR3 spans 15 amino acids. The CDR3 coding sequence is TGTGCCAGCAGTCGTCAGGACTTAACTCTCTACGAGCAGTACTTC. Translated, it gives CASSRQDLTLYEQYF.

The rearrangement uses TRBV7-9 and TRBJ2-3, with D possibly being TRBD2 (6 bases). The CDR3 has 16 amino acids. In germline, CDR1 is SEHNR, CDR2 FQNEAQ (reference sequence). Trimming shortened V by 3 bases and J by 1 base, and 14 bases separated the two germline ends. The CDR3 DNA reads as TGTGCCAGCAGCTTCCCGGGACTTCGAGGCACAGATACGCAGTATTTT. As protein: CASSFPGLRGTDTQYF.

The chain uses TRBV5-4 and TRBJ2-7; 13 nucleotides align to TRBD2. V lost 5 bases to trimming and J lost 5 bases; unmatched junction nucleotides: 4. This CDR3 comprises 14 residues. Germline V CDR1 and CDR2: SGHNT, YYREEE (reference sequence). The CDR3 sequence: CASRLAGGPNEQYF. The DNA for the CDR3 is TGTGCCAGCAGACTAGCGGGAGGGCCGAACGAGCAGTACTTC. The whole variable domain, remainder taken from reference TRBV5-4 and TRBJ2-7, is ETGVTQSPTHLIKTRGQQVTLRCSSQSGHNTVSWYQQALGQGPQFIFQYYREEENGRGNFPPRFSGLQFPNYSSELNVNALELDDSALYLCASRLAGGPNEQYFGPGTRLTVT.

This clone appeared a single time. This chain connects TRBV20-1 to TRBJ2-7, with a weak D call TRBD1 (6 bases). CDR3 size: 11 residues. Trimming took off 6 bases at V and 9 bases at J, with 15 bases between the two ends. Germline-derived CDR1 and CDR2 are DFQATT and SNEGSKA (reference sequence). The CDR3 nucleotides read TGCAGTGCAACCACAGGGTTGGGGCAGTACTTC. Residues: CSATTGLGQYF.

This clone was observed a handful of times. The rearrangement uses TRBV7-3 and TRBJ2-7; 9 nucleotides agree with TRBD1. This CDR3 region has 13 residues. Germline loops: CDR1 SGHTA, CDR2 FQGTGA. The V and J ends lost 5 bases and 5 bases, in that order; junction bases with no gene match: 4. The CDR3: CASSRDRDHEQYF. As DNA, the CDR3 is TGTGCCAGCAGCAGGGACAGGGACCACGAGCAGTACTTC.

This clone was observed a handful of times. This CDR3 reads CASSRNQARSGGNTIYF. CDR3 DNA sequence: TGTGCCAGCAGCCGTAACCAAGCACGGTCGGGTGGAAACACCATATATTTT. The chain combines TRBV2 with TRBJ1-3, with no clear D. The V gene lost 6 bases and the J gene lost 3 bases, with 21 bases spanning the gap. The CDR3 is made up of 17 amino acids. Germline assignment: CDR1 SNHLY and CDR2 FYNNEI.

This chain uses TRBV9 with TRBJ2-7; 7 nucleotides align to TRBD2. The germline gives CDR1 SGDLS, CDR2 YYNGEE. V was clipped by 0 bases and J by 4 bases; unmatched bases: 7. The CDR3 spans 15 residues. The CDR3 protein is CASSVGAGVPYEQYF. The DNA of the CDR3 is TGTGCCAGCAGCGTAGGGGCGGGAGTCCCATACGAGCAGTACTTC.

This sequence joins TRBV4-1 and TRBJ2-1; 8 bases agree with TRBD2. The CDR3 sequence is 15 residues long. In germline, CDR1 is MGHRA, CDR2 YSYEKL. With V trimmed by 1 base and J by 2 bases, 1 base remained unmatched. The CDR3 nucleotides are TGCGCCAGCAGCCAAGGGACTAGCCCCTACAATGAGCAGTTCTTC. This encodes CASSQGTSPYNEQFF.

The CDR3 DNA reads TGTGCCAGCAGTTTTTCGGGGGGTCAGCCCCAGCATTTT. Translation: CASSFSGGQPQHF. The chain links TRBV12-3 or TRBV12-4 to TRBJ1-5; D may be TRBD1 (5 bases). V lost 3 bases and J 6 bases, leaving 9 bases between the germline ends. The CDR3 runs to 13 residues.

This clone was recorded once. The chain employs TRBV1 and TRBJ2-7; TRBD1 reflects the table's D call only, with no check against the DNA. TRBV1 is annotated as a pseudogene. This CDR3 is built from 14 residues. This CDR3 is CTSRRTGPSYEQYF. The CDR3 nucleotides are TGCACCAGCAGAAGGACAGGCCCAAGCTACGAGCAGTACTTC.

The chain joins TRBV12-3 or TRBV12-4 to TRBJ2-7, with no clear D. Trimming removed 6 bases from V and 7 bases from J, with 10 bases in between. The CDR3 runs to 11 residues. CDR3 DNA: TGTGCCAGCAGCCACAACGGGGAGCAGTACTTC. This gives the protein CASSHNGEQYF.

V and J are TRBV5-6 and TRBJ2-3; perhaps TRBD1 as D (5 bases). The CDR3 runs to 13 residues. V was pared by 4 bases and J by 0 bases, with 6 bases between. Germline V gives CDR1 SGHDT, CDR2 YYEEEE. The CDR3 sequence is CASSKGSTDTQYF. DNA for the CDR3: TGTGCCAGCAGCAAGGGGAGCACAGATACGCAGTATTTT.